This T cell receptor (beta chain) originates from a study of technical replicates of blood from several donors (dated 2017 in TCRdb). Library generation was performed with the immunoSEQ multiplex PCR assay. The table was pulled from immuneACCESS by TCRdb, which kept in-frame rearrangements only. Such tables lose some clones; where checked, under half of the loss comes from unresolved V genes, and the rest has no known cause. The sample data list about 71,000 clones, and roughly 89% of these were observed just once. Clones ranked in the top ten supply roughly 0.41% of the sample. Turning to this clone: It has no known antigen specificity. Base qualities are not recorded, but no much larger clone differs from it by a single base.

The germline V gene specifies SGHDT as CDR1 and YYEEEE as CDR2. The CDR3 numbers 16 residues from cysteine through phenylalanine. Only CDR3 DNA remains: 48 bases, in frame from the first base. Germline trimming: 0 bases from V, 4 bases from J; junction bases outside gene matches: 5. In this chain, TRBV5-6 is recombined with TRBJ2-7; TRBD2 matches 12 bases in the middle. Source material: T cells isolated from PBMCs. The receptor comes from a human donor in good health. This receptor has the CDR3 CASSLGATSGRYEQYF. In nucleotide form, the sequence is TGTGCCAGCAGCTTGGGGGCCACTAGCGGGAGGTACGAGCAGTACTTC.